The present T cell receptor (beta chain) was sequenced within a study of pediatric ulcerative colitis. Germline CDR1 and CDR2: MDHEN and SYDVKM. This CDR3 is built from 15 residues. Trimming pared 5 bases from V and 1 base from J, leaving 14 bases between. Sequencing was performed with immunoSEQ multiplex PCR; in TCRdb, only in-frame clones are kept and a portion is missing. Among 55,000 to 70,000 clones, over 70% were seen once, and the ten largest hold approximately 1.5%. The sequence was collected from a boy aged 5-17 years who was a control in a study of pediatric ulcerative colitis. Sequenced material: blood. This chain joins TRBV28 and TRBJ1-2; possibly TRBD1 for D (5 bases). The CDR3 reads CASSTIRDLNYGYTF. In nucleotides, the CDR3 is TGTGCCAGCAGTACCATCAGGGATCTTAACTATGGCTACACCTTC.